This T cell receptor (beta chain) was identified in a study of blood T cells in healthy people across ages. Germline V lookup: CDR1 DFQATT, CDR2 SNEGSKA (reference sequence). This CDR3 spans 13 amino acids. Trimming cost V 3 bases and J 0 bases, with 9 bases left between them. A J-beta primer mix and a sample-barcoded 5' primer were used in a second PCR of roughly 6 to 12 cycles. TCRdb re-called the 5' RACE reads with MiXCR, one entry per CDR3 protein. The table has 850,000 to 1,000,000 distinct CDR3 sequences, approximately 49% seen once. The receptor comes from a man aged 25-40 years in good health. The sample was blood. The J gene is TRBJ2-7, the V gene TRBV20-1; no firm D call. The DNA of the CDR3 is TGCAGTGCTAGGGCAGGAGACTCCTACGAGCAGTACTTC. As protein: CSARAGDSYEQYF.